The present TCR beta chain was sequenced within a study of T cells expressing NK-cell markers. Study details: Within the sequenced cohort of eight donors, seven exhibited HCMV seropositivity and one was seronegative.

CDR3 size: 14 residues. Germline V gene sequence: CDR1 SGHNT, CDR2 YYREEE (reference sequence). TCRdb reprocessed the 5' RACE reads and keeps a single row for each CDR3 protein, giving no DNA. The sample includes some 110,000 distinct CDR3 sequences. Concerning this clonotype: Its antigen remains unknown.

Study results and caveats: Certain NKG2C+ T cell clones were expanded, and their HCMV specificity remained unclear. A range of roughly 1.0-7.0% of CD8+ T cells consisted of dominant NKG2C+ clonotypes in more than five donors.

V is TRBV5-4 and J is TRBJ2-7; lacking DNA, the TRBD1 call made by TCRdb goes unchecked. Sequenced material: blood T cells: a sorted CD56 or NKG2C T cell subset, CD4+ or CD8+ T cells, or bulk PBMC T cells (not recorded which). The TCR comes from a woman between 18 and 69 years old in good health. CDR3 sequence reads: CASSLGTTPALQYF.